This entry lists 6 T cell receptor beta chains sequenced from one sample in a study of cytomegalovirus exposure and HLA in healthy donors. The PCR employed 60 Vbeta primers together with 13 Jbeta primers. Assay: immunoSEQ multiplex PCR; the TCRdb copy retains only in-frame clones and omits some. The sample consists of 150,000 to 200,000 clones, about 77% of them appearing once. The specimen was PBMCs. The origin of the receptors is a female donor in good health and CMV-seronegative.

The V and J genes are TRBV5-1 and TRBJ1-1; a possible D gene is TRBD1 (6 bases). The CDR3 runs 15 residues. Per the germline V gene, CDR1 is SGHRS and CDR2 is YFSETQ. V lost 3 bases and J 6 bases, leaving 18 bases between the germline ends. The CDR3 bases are TGCGCCAGCAGCTCCGGTCACAGGGAATTGGCTGAAGCTTTCTTT. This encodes CASSSGHRELAEAFF.

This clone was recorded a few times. In nucleotides, the CDR3 is TGTGCCAGCACCCCAAATAACTATGGCTACACCTTC. This translates into CASTPNNYGYTF. The chain recombines TRBV7-2 with TRBJ1-2, with D unclear. V lost 7 bases to trimming and J lost 1 base, with 7 bases between them. The CDR3 runs to 12 residues. Germline V gene sequence: CDR1 SGHTA, CDR2 FQGNSA.

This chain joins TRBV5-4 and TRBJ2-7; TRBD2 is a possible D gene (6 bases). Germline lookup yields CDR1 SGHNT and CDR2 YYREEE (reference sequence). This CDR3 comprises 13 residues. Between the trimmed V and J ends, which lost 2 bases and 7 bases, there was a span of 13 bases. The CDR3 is CASSFGGAGEQYF. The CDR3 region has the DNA TGTGCCAGCAGCTTCGGAGGGGCGGGGGAGCAGTACTTC.

CDR3 in amino acids: CASSRRAGANQETQYF. The DNA for the CDR3 is TGTGCCAGCAGTCGCCGAGCGGGAGCCAATCAAGAGACCCAGTACTTC. This chain uses TRBV25-1 with TRBJ2-5, with 8 bases that match TRBD2. V lost 5 bases and J lost 2; bases outside the gene matches: 10. CDR1 and CDR2 (germline): MGHDK, SYGVNS. The CDR3 has 16 residues.

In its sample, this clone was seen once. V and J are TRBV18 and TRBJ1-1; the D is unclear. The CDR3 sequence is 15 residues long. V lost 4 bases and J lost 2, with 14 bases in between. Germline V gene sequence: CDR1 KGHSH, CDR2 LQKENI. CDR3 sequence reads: CASSHPSGKNTEAFF. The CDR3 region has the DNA TGTGCCAGCTCACACCCCTCCGGGAAAAACACTGAAGCTTTCTTT. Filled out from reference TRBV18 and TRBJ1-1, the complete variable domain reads NAGVMQNPRHLVRRRGQEARLRCSPMKGHSHVYWYRQLPEEGLKFMVYLQKENIIDESGMPKERFSAEFPKEGPSILRIQQVVRGDSAAYFCASSHPSGKNTEAFFGQGTRLTVV.

The CDR3, as DNA: TGTGCCAGCAGCCCCCTGTACGAGCAGTACTTC. As protein: CASSPLYEQYF. V is TRBV7-9 and J is TRBJ2-5; D is undetermined. Judging by the DNA end, TRBJ2-7 fits better; the J call may be wrong. The CDR3 consists of 11 residues. Germline V CDR1 and CDR2: SEHNR, FQNEAQ (reference sequence).